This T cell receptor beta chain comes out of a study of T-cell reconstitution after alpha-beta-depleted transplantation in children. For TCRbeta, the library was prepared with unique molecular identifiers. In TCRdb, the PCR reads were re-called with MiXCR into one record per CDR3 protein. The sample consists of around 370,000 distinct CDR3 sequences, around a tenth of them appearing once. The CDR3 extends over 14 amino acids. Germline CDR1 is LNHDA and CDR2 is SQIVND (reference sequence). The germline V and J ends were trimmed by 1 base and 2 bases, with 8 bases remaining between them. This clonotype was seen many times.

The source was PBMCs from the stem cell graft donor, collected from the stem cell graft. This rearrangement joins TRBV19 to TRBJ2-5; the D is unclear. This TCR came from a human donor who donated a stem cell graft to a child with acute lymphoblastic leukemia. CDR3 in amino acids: CASSIGGAQETQYF. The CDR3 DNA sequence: TGTGCCAGTAGTATAGGTGGAGCTCAAGAGACCCAGTACTTC.